These 30 T cell receptor beta chains share one sample of origin, sequenced in a study of monozygotic twins with inflammatory bowel disease. TCRdb re-called the 5' RACE reads and shows each CDR3 protein once, DNA omitted. Its table lists over 100,000 distinct CDR3 sequences. Source material: blood. These receptors all come from a human donor with ulcerative colitis or Crohn's disease, or a healthy co-twin of an affected twin (not recorded which).

This chain joins TRBV29-1 and TRBJ1-1; TCRdb proposes TRBD1, but this gene call is untestable without DNA. The CDR3 covers 14 residues. CDR1 and CDR2 from the germline V gene are SQVTM and ANQGSEA. The CDR3: CSVVATGERTEAFF.

The chain is built from TRBV3-1 and TRBJ1-3. Looked up from germline, CDR1 is LGHDT and CDR2 is YNNKEL (reference sequence). The CDR3 sequence is 13 residues long. The CDR3: CASSQDMRNTIYF.

V usage is TRBV14 and J usage is TRBJ2-7; TCRdb's D call, TRBD2, is unchecked because there is no DNA. Germline values: CDR1 SGHDN, CDR2 FVKESK. The CDR3 has 16 residues. CDR3 protein: CASSPSRTPTIYEQYF.

The J gene is TRBJ2-1, the V gene TRBV7-9; TCRdb gives TRBD1 as the D gene, but with no DNA this cannot be confirmed. The CDR3 contains 13 residues. In germline, CDR1 is SEHNR, CDR2 FQNEAQ (reference sequence). This CDR3 is CASSLTGGNEQFF. The full variable domain, in which reference TRBV7-9 and TRBJ2-1 provide the parts outside the CDR3, is DTGVSQNPRHKITKRGQNVTFRCDPISEHNRLYWYRQTLGQGPEFLTYFQNEAQLEKSRLLSDRFSAERPKGSFSTLEIQRTEQGDSAMYLCASSLTGGNEQFFGPGTRLTVL.

This rearrangement joins TRBV7-2 to TRBJ2-7; TCRdb's D call of TRBD2 is untestable without DNA. Germline V gives CDR1 SGHTA, CDR2 FQGNSA. The CDR3 loop spans 15 amino acids. The CDR3: CASILSETSSYEQYF.

V usage is TRBV15 and J usage is TRBJ2-5. Germline V CDR1 and CDR2: LNHNV, YYDKDF (reference sequence). The CDR3 runs 16 residues. CDR3 region: CATSRVNPAEQETQYF.

V and J are TRBV20-1 and TRBJ2-2; TCRdb outputs TRBD2, but without DNA this stays unchecked. The CDR3 runs 16 residues. The germline gives CDR1 DFQATT, CDR2 SNEGSKA (reference sequence). CDR3 loop: CSARVMGLAITGELFF.

This rearrangement joins TRBV28 to TRBJ2-3; TCRdb indicates TRBD1, and absent DNA this call remains unverified. Germline V CDR1 and CDR2: MDHEN, SYDVKM. The CDR3 loop spans 13 amino acids. The CDR3: CASSLVAGVLQYF.

The chain employs TRBV7-9 and TRBJ2-4; TCRdb selects TRBD2, and the lack of DNA leaves this call unchecked. The germline V gene encodes CDR1 SEHNR and CDR2 FQNEAQ (reference sequence). The CDR3 loop spans 16 amino acids. CDR3 loop: CASSLGPAGGGNIQYF.

The chain carries TRBV30 and TRBJ1-1. Per germline, CDR1 GTSNPN and CDR2 SVGIG (reference sequence). The CDR3 runs 13 residues. CDR3 sequence reads: CAWGNGGWTEAFF.

The CDR3 loop reads CASSRTSGGATNTGELFF. This rearrangement joins TRBV6-5 to TRBJ2-2; with no DNA, the TCRdb D assignment of TRBD2 cannot be verified. The CDR3 length is 18 residues. The germline gives CDR1 MNHEY, CDR2 SVGAGI.

V is TRBV5-1 and J is TRBJ2-7; as DNA is missing, the TRBD1 call by TCRdb cannot be tested. Looked up from germline, CDR1 is SGHRS and CDR2 is YFSETQ. This CDR3 spans 15 amino acids. The CDR3 loop is CASSFGTGVTYEQYF.

CDR3 loop: CASSDERKTYEQYF. The chain links TRBV2 to TRBJ2-7; TCRdb's D call of TRBD2 is untestable without DNA. The CDR3 is 14 amino acids. Germline CDR1 and CDR2: SNHLY and FYNNEI.

The chain is built from TRBV7-3 and TRBJ1-1; checking the TCRdb D call of TRBD1 is not possible without DNA. This CDR3 comprises 15 residues. Germline V gene data show CDR1 as SGHTA and CDR2 as FQGTGA. The chain's CDR3 is CASSPTGGGDTEAFF.

The chain couples TRBV2 to TRBJ2-5; TCRdb calls TRBD1, which cannot be checked without DNA. Germline assignment: CDR1 SNHLY and CDR2 FYNNEI. The CDR3 extends over 20 amino acids. The CDR3 reads CASRRPGVRERRDFQETQYF.

The genes are TRBV12-3 or TRBV12-4 and TRBJ2-7; TCRdb indicates TRBD2, and absent DNA this call remains unverified. This CDR3 comprises 14 residues. This CDR3 is CASSLGLADYEQYF.

The chain combines TRBV12-3 or TRBV12-4 with TRBJ1-5. This CDR3 comprises 15 residues. The CDR3 here is CASSLRRLSNQPQHF.

The V gene is TRBV12-3 or TRBV12-4, the J gene TRBJ2-7; TCRdb's D call, TRBD1, is unchecked because there is no DNA. CDR3 size: 14 residues. The CDR3 spells CASTKLGARNEQYF.

The V and J genes are TRBV7-2 and TRBJ1-5. Germline CDR1 is SGHTA and CDR2 is FQGNSA. The CDR3 runs 17 residues. CDR3 amino acids: CASSPTWAVESNQPQHF. Variable domain in full (rest from reference TRBV7-2 and TRBJ1-5): GAGVSQSPSNKVTEKGKDVELRCDPISGHTALYWYRQSLGQGLEFLIYFQGNSAPDKSGLPSDRFSAERTGGSVSTLTIQRTQQEDSAVYLCASSPTWAVESNQPQHFGDGTRLSIL.

The chain combines TRBV12-3 or TRBV12-4 with TRBJ2-1; lacking DNA, the TRBD2 call made by TCRdb goes unchecked. CDR3 length: 19 amino acids. The CDR3 region is CASSFRGLAAGGFWDEQFF.

J is TRBJ2-1 and V is TRBV10-3; TCRdb indicates TRBD2, and absent DNA this call remains unverified. The CDR3 is made up of 14 amino acids. Looked up from germline, CDR1 is ENHRY and CDR2 is SYGVKD. CDR3 loop: CAINPSSGHNEQFF.

This rearrangement joins TRBV5-1 to TRBJ1-1; TCRdb returns TRBD1, unconfirmable since there is no DNA. Germline V lookup: CDR1 SGHRS, CDR2 YFSETQ. The CDR3 contains 16 residues. CDR3 sequence reads: CASSTEGAGTETEAFF.

The chain uses TRBV20-1 and TRBJ2-7; TCRdb's D call, TRBD1, is unchecked because there is no DNA. The CDR3 loop spans 15 amino acids. Germline loops: CDR1 DFQATT, CDR2 SNEGSKA (reference sequence). CDR3 protein: CSARLGGRGQYEQYF.

The rearrangement links TRBV19 to TRBJ2-3; the D gene TCRdb calls, TRBD1, cannot be checked with no DNA. In germline, CDR1 is LNHDA, CDR2 SQIVND (reference sequence). This CDR3 contains 14 residues. The CDR3 loop is CASEGQGRSGTQYF.

This sequence joins TRBV20-1 and TRBJ2-3; TCRdb returns TRBD2, unconfirmable since there is no DNA. Germline-derived CDR1 and CDR2 are DFQATT and SNEGSKA (reference sequence). This CDR3 contains 14 residues. CDR3 protein: CSAYSGGRGDAQYF.

The V gene is TRBV15, the J gene TRBJ1-2. The CDR3 runs to 15 residues. CDR1 is LNHNV and CDR2 is YYDKDF in the germline V gene (reference sequence). CDR3 in amino acids: CATSRDYNLGYGYTF. Full variable domain (remainder filled in from reference TRBV15 and TRBJ1-2): DAMVIQNPRYQVTQFGKPVTLSCSQTLNHNVMYWYQQKSSQAPKLLFHYYDKDFNNEADTPDNFQSRRPNTSFCFLDIRSPGLGDTAMYLCATSRDYNLGYGYTFGSGTRLTVV.

The genes are TRBV7-9 and TRBJ2-2. Germline CDR1 reads SEHNR; CDR2 reads FQNEAQ (reference sequence). The CDR3 runs to 11 residues. CDR3: CASSPAGELFF.

The chain has TRBV5-1 and TRBJ2-7; there is no DNA to check the TCRdb D call of TRBD2. CDR1 and CDR2 from the germline V gene are SGHRS and YFSETQ. This CDR3 is 15 amino acids long. CDR3 in amino acids: CASSFRSGANYEQYF. Complete variable domain (other parts from reference TRBV5-1 and TRBJ2-7): KAGVTQTPRYLIKTRGQQVTLSCSPISGHRSVSWYQQTPGQGLQFLFEYFSETQRNKGNFPGRFSGRQFSNSRSEMNVSTLELGDSALYLCASSFRSGANYEQYFGPGTRLTVT.

This chain connects TRBV5-4 to TRBJ1-1; TCRdb names TRBD1, which stays unverified in the absence of DNA. This CDR3 spans 14 amino acids. Per the germline V gene, CDR1 is SGHNT and CDR2 is YYREEE (reference sequence). CDR3 amino acids: CASSGGHTNTEAFF.

The rearrangement uses TRBV20-1 and TRBJ1-2; as DNA is missing, the TRBD1 call by TCRdb cannot be tested. In germline, CDR1 is DFQATT, CDR2 SNEGSKA (reference sequence). The CDR3 consists of 12 residues. CDR3 amino acids: CSAPPQGDGYTF.